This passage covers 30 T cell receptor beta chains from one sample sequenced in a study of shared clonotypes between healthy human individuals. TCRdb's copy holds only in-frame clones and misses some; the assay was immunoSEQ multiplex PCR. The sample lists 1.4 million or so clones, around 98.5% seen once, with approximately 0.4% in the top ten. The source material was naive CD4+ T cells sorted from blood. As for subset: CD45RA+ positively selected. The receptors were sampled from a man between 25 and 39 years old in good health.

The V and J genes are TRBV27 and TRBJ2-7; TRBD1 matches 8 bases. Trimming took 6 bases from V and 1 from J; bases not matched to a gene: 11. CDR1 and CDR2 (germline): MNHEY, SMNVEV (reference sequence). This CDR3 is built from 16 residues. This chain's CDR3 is CASRPMGRQGSYEQYF. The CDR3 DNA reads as TGTGCCAGCAGGCCAATGGGCCGACAGGGGTCCTACGAGCAGTACTTC.

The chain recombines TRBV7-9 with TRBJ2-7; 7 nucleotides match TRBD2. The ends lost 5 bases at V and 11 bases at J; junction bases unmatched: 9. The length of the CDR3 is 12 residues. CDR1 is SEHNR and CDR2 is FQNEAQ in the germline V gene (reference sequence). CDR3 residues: CASSHWEGQEYF. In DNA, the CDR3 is TGTGCCAGCAGCCATTGGGAGGGGCAGGAGTACTTC.

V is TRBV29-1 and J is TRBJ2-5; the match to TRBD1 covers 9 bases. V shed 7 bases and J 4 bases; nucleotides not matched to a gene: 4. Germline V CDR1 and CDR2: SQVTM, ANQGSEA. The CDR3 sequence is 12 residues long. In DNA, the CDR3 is TGCAGCGCCGGGACAGGGCTAGAGACCCAGTACTTC. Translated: CSAGTGLETQYF. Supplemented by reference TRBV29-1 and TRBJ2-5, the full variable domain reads SAVISQKPSRDICQRGTSLTIQCQVDSQVTMMFWYRQQPGQSLTLIATANQGSEATYESGFVIDKFPISRPNLTFSTLTVSNMSPEDSSIYLCSAGTGLETQYFGPGTRLLVL.

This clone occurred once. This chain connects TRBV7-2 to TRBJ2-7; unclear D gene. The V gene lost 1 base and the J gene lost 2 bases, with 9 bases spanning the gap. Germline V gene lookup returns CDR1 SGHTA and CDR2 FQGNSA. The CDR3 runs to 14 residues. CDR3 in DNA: TGTGCCAGCAGCTTAGGCCGATATACCTACGAGCAGTACTTC. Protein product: CASSLGRYTYEQYF.

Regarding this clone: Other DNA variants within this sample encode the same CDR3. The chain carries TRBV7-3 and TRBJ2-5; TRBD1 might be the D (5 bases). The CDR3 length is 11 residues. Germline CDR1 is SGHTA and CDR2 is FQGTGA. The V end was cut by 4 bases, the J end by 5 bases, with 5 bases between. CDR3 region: CASSSGETQYF. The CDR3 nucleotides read TGTGCCAGCAGCTCAGGGGAGACCCAGTACTTC.

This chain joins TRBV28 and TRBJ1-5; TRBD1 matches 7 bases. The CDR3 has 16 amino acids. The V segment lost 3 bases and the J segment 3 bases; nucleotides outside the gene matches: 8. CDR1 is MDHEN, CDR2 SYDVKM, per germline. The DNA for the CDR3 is TGTGCCAGCAGTTTTTCCGACAGGGTTGTCAATCAGCCCCAGCATTTT. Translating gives CASSFSDRVVNQPQHF.

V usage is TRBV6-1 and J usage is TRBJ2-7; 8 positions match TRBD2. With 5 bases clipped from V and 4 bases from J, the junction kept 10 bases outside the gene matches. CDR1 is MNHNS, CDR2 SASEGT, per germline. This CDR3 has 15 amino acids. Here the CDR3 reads CASSNPGLALYEQYF. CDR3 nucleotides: TGTGCCAGCAGTAACCCCGGACTAGCCTTATACGAGCAGTACTTC.

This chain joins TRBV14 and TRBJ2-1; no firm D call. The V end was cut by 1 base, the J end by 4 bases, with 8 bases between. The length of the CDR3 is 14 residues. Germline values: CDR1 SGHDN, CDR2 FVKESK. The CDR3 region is CASSQVWGYNEQFF. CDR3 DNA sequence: TGTGCCAGCAGCCAAGTGTGGGGTTACAATGAGCAGTTCTTC.

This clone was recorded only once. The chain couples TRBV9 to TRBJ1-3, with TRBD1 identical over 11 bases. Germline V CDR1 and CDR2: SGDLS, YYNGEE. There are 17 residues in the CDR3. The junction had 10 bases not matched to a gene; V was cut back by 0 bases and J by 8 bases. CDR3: CASSVEPMAGQGDTIYF. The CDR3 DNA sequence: TGTGCCAGCAGCGTAGAGCCTATGGCGGGACAGGGGGACACCATATATTTT.

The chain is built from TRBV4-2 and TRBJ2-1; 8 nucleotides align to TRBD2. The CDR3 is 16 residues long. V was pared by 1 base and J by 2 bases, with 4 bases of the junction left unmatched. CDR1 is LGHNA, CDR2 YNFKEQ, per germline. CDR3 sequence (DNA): TGTGCCAGCAGCCAAGTCACTAGCGGAGCCTACAATGAGCAGTTCTTC. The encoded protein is CASSQVTSGAYNEQFF.

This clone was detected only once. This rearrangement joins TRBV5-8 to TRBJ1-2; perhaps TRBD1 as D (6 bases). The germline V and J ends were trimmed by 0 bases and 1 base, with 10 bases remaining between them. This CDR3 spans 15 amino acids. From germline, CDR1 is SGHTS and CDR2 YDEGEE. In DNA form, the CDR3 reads TGTGCCAGCAGCTTGGTACAGGGCAATAACTATGGCTACACCTTC. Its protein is CASSLVQGNNYGYTF.

The CDR3 here is CASSLTRGQGTGELFF. CDR3 nucleotides: TGCGCCAGCAGCTTGACGCGGGGACAGGGGACCGGGGAGCTGTTTTTT. The chain employs TRBV5-1 and TRBJ2-2; TRBD1 matches at 10 bases. The CDR3 runs 16 residues. With V trimmed by 1 base and J by 5 bases, 5 bases remained unmatched. Germline assignment: CDR1 SGHRS and CDR2 YFSETQ.

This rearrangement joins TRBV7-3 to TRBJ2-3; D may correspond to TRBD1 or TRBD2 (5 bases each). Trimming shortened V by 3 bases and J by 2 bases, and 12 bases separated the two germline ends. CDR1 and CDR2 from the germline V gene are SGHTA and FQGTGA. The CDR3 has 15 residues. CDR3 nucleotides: TGTGCCAGCAGCTTCACCGGGACCCACACAGATACGCAGTATTTT. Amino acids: CASSFTGTHTDTQYF.

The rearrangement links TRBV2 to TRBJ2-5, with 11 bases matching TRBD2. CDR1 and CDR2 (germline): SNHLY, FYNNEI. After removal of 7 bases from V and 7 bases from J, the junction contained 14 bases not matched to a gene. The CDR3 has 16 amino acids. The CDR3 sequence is CASTKGVAGGLGTQYF. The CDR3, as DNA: TGTGCCAGCACTAAAGGGGTAGCGGGAGGGCTTGGGACCCAGTACTTC. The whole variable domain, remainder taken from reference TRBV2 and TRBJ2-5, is EPEVTQTPSHQVTQMGQEVILRCVPISNHLYFYWYRQILGQKVEFLVSFYNNEISEKSEIFDDQFSVERPDGSNFTLKIRSTKLEDSAMYFCASTKGVAGGLGTQYFGPGTRLLVL.

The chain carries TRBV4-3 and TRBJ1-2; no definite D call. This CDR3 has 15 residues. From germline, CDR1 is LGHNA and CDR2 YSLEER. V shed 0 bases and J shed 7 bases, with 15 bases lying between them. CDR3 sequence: CASSQEIDGIAGYTF. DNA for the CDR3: TGCGCCAGCAGCCAAGAGATAGATGGGATTGCTGGCTACACCTTC.

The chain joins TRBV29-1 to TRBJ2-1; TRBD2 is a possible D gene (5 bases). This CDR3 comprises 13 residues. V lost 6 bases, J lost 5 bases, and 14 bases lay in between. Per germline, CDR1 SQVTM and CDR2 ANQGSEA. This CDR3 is CSVLAHTHNEQFF. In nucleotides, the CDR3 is TGCAGCGTGCTAGCCCATACCCACAATGAGCAGTTCTTC.

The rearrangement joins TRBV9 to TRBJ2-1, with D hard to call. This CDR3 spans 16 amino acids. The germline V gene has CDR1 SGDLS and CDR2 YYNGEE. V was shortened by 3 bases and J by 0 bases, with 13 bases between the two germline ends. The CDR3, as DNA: TGTGCCAGCAGCGCAGAGAAGAGGAGCTCCTACAATGAGCAGTTCTTC. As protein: CASSAEKRSSYNEQFF. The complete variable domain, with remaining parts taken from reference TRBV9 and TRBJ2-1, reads DSGVTQTPKHLITATGQRVTLRCSPRSGDLSVYWYQQSLDQGLQFLIQYYNGEERAKGNILERFSAQQFPDLHSELNLSSLELGDSALYFCASSAEKRSSYNEQFFGPGTRLTVL.

The CDR3 spells CASSPRTSAGELFF. CDR3 DNA sequence: TGTGCCAGCAGCCCAAGGACTAGTGCCGGGGAGCTGTTTTTT. V usage is TRBV7-9 and J usage is TRBJ2-2; 7 bases fit TRBD2. Germline V lookup: CDR1 SEHNR, CDR2 FQNEAQ (reference sequence). CDR3 length: 14 residues. V lost 5 bases to trimming and J lost 6 bases; unmatched junction nucleotides: 6.

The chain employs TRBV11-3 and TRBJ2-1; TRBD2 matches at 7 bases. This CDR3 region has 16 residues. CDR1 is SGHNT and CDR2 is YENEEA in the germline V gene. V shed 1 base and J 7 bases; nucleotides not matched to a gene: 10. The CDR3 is CASSLGGGSRWNEQFF. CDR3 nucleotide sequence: TGTGCCAGCAGCTTAGGGGGCGGGAGTCGGTGGAATGAGCAGTTCTTC.

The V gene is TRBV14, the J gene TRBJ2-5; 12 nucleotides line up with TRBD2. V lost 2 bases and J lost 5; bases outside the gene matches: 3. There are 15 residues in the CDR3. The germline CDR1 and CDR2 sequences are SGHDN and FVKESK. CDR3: CASSQRLAGVETQYF. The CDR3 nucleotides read TGTGCCAGCAGCCAACGACTAGCGGGAGTGGAGACCCAGTACTTC.

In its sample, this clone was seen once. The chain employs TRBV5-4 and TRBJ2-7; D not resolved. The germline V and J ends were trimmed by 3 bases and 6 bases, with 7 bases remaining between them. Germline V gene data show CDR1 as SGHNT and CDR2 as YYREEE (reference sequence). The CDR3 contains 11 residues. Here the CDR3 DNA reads TGTGCCAGCAGCTCGGGCGGCGAGCAGTACTTC. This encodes CASSSGGEQYF.

CDR3 DNA: TGTGCCACCAGCTCTGACAGTAGCTCCTACGAGCAGTACTTC. Translating it yields CATSSDSSSYEQYF. The rearrangement joins TRBV15 to TRBJ2-7; a possible D gene is TRBD1 (5 bases). Trimming removed 5 bases at V and 0 bases at J, with 11 bases between. The length of the CDR3 is 14 residues. CDR1 is LNHNV, CDR2 YYDKDF, per germline (reference sequence).

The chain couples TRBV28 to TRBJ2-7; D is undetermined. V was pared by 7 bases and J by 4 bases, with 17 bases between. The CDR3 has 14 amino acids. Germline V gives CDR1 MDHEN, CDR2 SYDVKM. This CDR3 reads CASTGQRHRYEQYF. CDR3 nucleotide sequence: TGTGCCAGCACGGGCCAGCGACATCGATACGAGCAGTACTTC.

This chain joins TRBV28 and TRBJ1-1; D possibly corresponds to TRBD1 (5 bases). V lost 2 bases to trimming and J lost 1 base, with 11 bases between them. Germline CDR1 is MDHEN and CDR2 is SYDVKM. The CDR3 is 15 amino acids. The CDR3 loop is CASSLTGPSNTEAFF. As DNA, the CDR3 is TGTGCCAGCAGTTTAACAGGACCGTCGAACACTGAAGCTTTCTTT.

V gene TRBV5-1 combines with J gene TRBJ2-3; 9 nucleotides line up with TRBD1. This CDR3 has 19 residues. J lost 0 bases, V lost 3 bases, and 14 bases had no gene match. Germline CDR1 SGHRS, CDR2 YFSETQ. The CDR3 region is CASSSPGTGYGYSTDTQYF. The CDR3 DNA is TGCGCCAGCAGCTCCCCCGGGACAGGGTACGGGTATAGCACAGATACGCAGTATTTT.

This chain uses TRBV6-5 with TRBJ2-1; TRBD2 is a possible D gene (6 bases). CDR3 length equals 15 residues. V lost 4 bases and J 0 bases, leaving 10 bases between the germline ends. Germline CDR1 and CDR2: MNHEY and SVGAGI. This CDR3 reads CASSSLASSYNEQFF. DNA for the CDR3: TGTGCCAGCAGTTCGCTAGCGAGCTCCTACAATGAGCAGTTCTTC.

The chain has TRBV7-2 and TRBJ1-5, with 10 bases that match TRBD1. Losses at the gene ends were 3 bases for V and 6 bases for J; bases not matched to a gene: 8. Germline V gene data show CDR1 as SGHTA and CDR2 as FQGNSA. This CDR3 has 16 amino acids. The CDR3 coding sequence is TGTGCCAGCAGCTTCGGACAGGGGGTAATCCTTCAGCCCCAGCATTTT. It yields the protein CASSFGQGVILQPQHF.

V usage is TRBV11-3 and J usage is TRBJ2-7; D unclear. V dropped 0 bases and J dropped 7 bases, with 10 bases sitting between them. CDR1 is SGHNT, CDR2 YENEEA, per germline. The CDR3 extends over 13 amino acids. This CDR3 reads CASSLDRHREQYF. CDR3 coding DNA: TGTGCCAGCAGCTTAGATCGGCACAGAGAGCAGTACTTC.

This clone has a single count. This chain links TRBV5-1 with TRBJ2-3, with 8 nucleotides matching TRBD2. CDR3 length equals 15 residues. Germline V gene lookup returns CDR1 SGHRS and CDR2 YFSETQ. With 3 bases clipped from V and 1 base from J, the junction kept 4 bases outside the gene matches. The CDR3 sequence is CASSSAGAGTDTQYF. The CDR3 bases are TGCGCCAGCAGCTCAGCGGGAGCGGGCACAGATACGCAGTATTTT.

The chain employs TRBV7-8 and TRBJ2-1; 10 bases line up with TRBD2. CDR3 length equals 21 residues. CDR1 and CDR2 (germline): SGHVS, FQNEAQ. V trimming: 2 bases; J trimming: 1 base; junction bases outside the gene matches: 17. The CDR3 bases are TGTGCCAGCAGCTTAAGAGGGCTAGCGGGAGTTGGTGGCCCATCCTACAATGAGCAGTTCTTC. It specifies CASSLRGLAGVGGPSYNEQFF.